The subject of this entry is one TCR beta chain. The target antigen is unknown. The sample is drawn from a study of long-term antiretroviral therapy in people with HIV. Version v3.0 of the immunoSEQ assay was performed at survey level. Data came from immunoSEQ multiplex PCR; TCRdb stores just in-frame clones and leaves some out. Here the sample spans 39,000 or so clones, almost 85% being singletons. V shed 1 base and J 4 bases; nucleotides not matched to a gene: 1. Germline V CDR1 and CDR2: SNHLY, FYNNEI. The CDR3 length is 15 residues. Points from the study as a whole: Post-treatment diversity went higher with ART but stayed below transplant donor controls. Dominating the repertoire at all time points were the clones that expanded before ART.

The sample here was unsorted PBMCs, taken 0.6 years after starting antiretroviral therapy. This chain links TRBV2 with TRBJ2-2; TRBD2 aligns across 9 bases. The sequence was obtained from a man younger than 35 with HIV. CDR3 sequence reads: CASSEVTSGTGELFF. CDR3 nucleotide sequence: TGTGCCAGCAGTGAAGTGACTAGCGGCACCGGGGAGCTGTTTTTT.